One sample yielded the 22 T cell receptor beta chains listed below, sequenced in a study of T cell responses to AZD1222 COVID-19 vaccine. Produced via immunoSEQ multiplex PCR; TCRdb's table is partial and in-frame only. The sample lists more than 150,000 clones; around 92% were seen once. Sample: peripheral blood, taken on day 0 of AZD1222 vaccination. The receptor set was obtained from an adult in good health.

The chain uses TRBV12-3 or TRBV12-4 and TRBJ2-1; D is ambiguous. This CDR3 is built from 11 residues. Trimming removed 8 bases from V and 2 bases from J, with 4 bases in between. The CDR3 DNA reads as TGTGCCAGCGGGGCCTACAATGAGCAGTTCTTC. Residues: CASGAYNEQFF.

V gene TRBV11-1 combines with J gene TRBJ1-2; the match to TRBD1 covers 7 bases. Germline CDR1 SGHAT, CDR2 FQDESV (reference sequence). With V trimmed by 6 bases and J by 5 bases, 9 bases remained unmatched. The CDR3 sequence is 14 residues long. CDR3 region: CASSRQGRLYGYTF. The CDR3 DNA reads TGTGCCAGCAGTAGACAGGGACGGCTATATGGCTACACCTTC. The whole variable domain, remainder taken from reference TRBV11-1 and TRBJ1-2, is EAEVAQSPRYKITEKSQAVAFWCDPISGHATLYWYRQILGQGPELLVQFQDESVVDDSQLPKDRFSAERLKGVDSTLKIQPAELGDSAMYLCASSRQGRLYGYTFGSGTRLTVV.

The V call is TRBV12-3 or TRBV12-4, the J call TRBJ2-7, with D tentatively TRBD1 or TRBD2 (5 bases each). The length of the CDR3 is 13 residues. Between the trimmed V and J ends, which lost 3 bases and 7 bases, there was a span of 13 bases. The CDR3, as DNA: TGTGCCAGCAGTTTGGACTTGGGGCGAGAGCAGTACGTC. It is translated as CASSLDLGREQYV.

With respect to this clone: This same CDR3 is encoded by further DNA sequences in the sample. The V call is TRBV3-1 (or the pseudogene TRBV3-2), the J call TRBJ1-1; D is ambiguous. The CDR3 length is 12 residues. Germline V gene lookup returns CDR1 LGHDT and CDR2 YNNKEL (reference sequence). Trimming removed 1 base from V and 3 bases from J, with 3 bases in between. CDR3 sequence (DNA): TGTGCCAGCAGCCAAGGATACACTGAAGCTTTCTTT. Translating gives CASSQGYTEAFF.

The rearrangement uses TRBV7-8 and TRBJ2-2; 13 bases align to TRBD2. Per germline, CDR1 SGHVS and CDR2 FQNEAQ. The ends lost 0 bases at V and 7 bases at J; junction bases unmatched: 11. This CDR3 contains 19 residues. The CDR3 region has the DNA TGTGCCAGCAGCTTAGCTTCCGGGACTAGCGGGGTTGTTGTCGGGGAGCTGTTTTTT. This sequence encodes CASSLASGTSGVVVGELFF.

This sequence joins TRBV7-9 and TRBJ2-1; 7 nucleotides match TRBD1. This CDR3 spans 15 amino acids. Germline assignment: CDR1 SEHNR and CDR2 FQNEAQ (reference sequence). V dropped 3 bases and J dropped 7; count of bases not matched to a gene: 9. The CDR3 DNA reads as TGTGCCAGCAGCTTGTCGGAGACAGGGTTTAATGAGCAGTTCTTC. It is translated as CASSLSETGFNEQFF.

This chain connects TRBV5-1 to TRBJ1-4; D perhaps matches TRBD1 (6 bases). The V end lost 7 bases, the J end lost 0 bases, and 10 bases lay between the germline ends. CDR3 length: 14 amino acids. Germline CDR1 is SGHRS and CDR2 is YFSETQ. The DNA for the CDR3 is TGCGCCAGCGGATCAGGGGCAACTAATGAAAAACTGTTTTTT. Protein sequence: CASGSGATNEKLFF.

The DNA for the CDR3 is TGCAGCGTTGAAGGGGGGGACGGTTATGGCTACACCTTC. Protein sequence: CSVEGGDGYGYTF. The rearrangement links TRBV29-1 to TRBJ1-2; D is possibly TRBD1 (5 bases). Trimming took off 1 base at V and 5 bases at J, with 11 bases between the two ends. CDR3 length: 13 residues. CDR1 SQVTM and CDR2 ANQGSEA come from the germline V gene.

The CDR3 DNA reads as TGTGCCAGCAGCTTGAGAGGGGAAGCTAACTATGGCTACACCTTC. Encoded protein: CASSLRGEANYGYTF. The chain uses TRBV5-5 and TRBJ1-2, with D maybe TRBD1 (5 bases). Germline CDR1 reads SGHKS; CDR2 reads YYEKEE (reference sequence). The CDR3 length is 15 residues. Trimming cost V 1 base and J 0 bases, with 10 bases left between them.

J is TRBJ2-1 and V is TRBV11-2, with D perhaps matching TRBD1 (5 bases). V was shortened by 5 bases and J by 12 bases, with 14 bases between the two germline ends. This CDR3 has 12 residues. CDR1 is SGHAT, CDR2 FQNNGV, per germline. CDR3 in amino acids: CASSIRERGQFF. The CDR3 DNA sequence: TGTGCCAGCAGCATCAGGGAACGTGGGCAGTTCTTC.

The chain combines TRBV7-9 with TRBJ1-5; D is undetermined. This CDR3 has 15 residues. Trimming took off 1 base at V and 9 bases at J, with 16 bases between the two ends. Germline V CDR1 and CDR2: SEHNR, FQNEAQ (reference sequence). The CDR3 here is CASSLVWEADGPQHF. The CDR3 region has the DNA TGTGCCAGCAGCTTAGTATGGGAAGCGGACGGGCCCCAGCATTTT.

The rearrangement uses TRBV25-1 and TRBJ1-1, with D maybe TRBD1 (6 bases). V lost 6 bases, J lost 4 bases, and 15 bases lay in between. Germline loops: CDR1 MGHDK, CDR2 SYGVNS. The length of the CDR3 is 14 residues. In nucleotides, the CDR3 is TGTGCCAGCAGGGAAAGGGGGGAGGGCACTGAAGCTTTCTTT. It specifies CASRERGEGTEAFF.

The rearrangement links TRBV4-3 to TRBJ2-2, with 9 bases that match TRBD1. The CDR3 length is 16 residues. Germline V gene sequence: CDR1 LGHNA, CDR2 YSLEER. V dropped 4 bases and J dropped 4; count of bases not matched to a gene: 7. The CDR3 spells CASSPGTGRGTGELFF. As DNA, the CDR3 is TGCGCCAGCAGCCCCGGGACAGGGCGAGGCACCGGGGAGCTGTTTTTT.

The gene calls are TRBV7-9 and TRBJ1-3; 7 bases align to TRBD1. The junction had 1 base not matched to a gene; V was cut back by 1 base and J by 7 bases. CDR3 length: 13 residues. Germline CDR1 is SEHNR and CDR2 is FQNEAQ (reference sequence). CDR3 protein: CASSLEGGNTIYF. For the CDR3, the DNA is TGTGCCAGCAGCTTAGAAGGGGGCAACACCATATATTTT.

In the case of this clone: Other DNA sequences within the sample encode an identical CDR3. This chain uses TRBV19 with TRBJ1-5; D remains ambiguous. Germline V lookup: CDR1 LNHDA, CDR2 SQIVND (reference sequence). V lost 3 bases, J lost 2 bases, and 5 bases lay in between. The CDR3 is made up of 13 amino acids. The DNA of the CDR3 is TGTGCCAGTAGTATTGGGGGCAATCAGCCCCAGCATTTT. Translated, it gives CASSIGGNQPQHF.

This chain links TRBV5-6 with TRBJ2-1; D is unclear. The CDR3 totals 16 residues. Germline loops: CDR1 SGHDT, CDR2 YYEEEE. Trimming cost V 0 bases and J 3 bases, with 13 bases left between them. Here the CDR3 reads CASSLGQEKYYNEQFF. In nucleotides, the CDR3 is TGTGCCAGCAGCTTGGGACAAGAAAAATACTACAATGAGCAGTTCTTC.

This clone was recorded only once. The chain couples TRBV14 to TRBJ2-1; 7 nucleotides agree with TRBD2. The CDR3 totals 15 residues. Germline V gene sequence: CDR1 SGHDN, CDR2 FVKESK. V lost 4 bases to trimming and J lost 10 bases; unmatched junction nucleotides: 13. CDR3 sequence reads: CASSPLGERGKEQFF. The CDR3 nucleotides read TGTGCCAGCAGCCCCCTAGGGGAGCGGGGAAAGGAGCAGTTCTTC.

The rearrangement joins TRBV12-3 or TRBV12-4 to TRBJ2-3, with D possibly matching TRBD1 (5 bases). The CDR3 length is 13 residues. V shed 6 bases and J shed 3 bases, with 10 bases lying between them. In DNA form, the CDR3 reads TGTGCCAGCAGCAGAGACAGTACAGATACGCAGTATTTT. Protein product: CASSRDSTDTQYF.

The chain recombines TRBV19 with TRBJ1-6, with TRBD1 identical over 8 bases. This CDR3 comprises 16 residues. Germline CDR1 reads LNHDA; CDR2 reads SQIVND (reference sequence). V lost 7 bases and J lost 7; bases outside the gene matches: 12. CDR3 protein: CASTSGGWTGNSPLHF. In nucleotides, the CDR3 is TGTGCCAGTACCTCAGGAGGGTGGACAGGGAATTCACCCCTCCACTTT.

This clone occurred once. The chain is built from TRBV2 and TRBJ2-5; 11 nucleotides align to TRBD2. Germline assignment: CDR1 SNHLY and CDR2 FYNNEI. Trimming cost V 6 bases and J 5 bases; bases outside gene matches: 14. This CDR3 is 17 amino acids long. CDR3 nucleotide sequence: TGTGCCAGCAGGGAAACTAGCGGGGGCCCCCCACTGGAGACCCAGTACTTC. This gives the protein CASRETSGGPPLETQYF.

The chain's CDR3 is CATPRPDSLNTEAFF. CDR3 DNA sequence: TGTGCCACCCCACGGCCCGACAGCTTGAACACTGAAGCTTTCTTT. This chain joins TRBV2 and TRBJ1-1; D perhaps matches TRBD1 (5 bases). V was shortened by 10 bases and J by 0 bases, with 18 bases between the two germline ends. Germline assignment: CDR1 SNHLY and CDR2 FYNNEI. The CDR3 has 15 residues.

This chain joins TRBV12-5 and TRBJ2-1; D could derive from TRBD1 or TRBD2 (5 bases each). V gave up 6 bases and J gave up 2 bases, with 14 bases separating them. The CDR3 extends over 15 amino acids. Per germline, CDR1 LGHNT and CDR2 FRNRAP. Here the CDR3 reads CASGGRGYPYNEQFF. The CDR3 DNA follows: TGTGCTAGTGGGGGACGCGGCTACCCCTACAATGAGCAGTTCTTC.